The rows below give T cell receptor beta chains drawn from one sample of a study of cytomegalovirus exposure and HLA in healthy donors. Here immunoSEQ multiplex PCR was the method, and the copy in TCRdb shows in-frame clones only, minus some. Reported are 65,000 to 80,000 clones; the ten largest clones contain 7.5%. The material sequenced was PBMCs. The receptors were gathered from a female donor in good health and CMV-seropositive. Each CDR3 is given with its conserved first and last residue. D genes are given only for firm matches.

D gene: TRBD2; J gene: TRBJ2-1; V gene: TRBV7-6; CDR3 protein: CASSLVERGPNNEQFF; CDR3 DNA: TGTGCCAGCAGCTTAGTGGAGCGGGGACCCAACAATGAGCAGTTCTTC
D gene: .; J gene: TRBJ2-7; V gene: TRBV6-5; CDR3 protein: CASSPLGSEQYF; CDR3 DNA: TGTGCCAGCAGTCCCCTGGGCAGTGAGCAGTACTTC
D gene: .; J gene: TRBJ1-6; V gene: TRBV7-2; CDR3 protein: CASSLTGQLSSYNSPLHF; CDR3 DNA: TGTGCCAGCAGTTTAACCGGACAGCTGAGCTCCTATAATTCACCCCTCCACTTT
D gene: TRBD2; J gene: TRBJ2-2; V gene: TRBV5-1; CDR3 protein: CASSLKHRTSRAGELFF; CDR3 DNA: TGCGCCAGCAGCTTGAAGCACCGGACTAGCAGAGCCGGGGAGCTGTTTTTT
D gene: TRBD1; J gene: TRBJ2-7; V gene: TRBV5-4; CDR3 protein: CASSLEGGFSYEQYF; CDR3 DNA: TGTGCCAGCAGCTTGGAAGGGGGCTTCTCCTACGAGCAGTACTTC
D gene: .; J gene: TRBJ2-1; V gene: TRBV2; CDR3 protein: CASIRGELGEQFF; CDR3 DNA: TGTGCCAGCATCAGGGGGGAGTTGGGTGAGCAGTTCTTC
D gene: .; J gene: TRBJ1-1; V gene: TRBV5-6; CDR3 protein: CASSFGGGHEAFF; CDR3 DNA: TGTGCCAGCAGCTTTGGTGGCGGACATGAAGCTTTCTTT
D gene: .; J gene: TRBJ2-7; V gene: TRBV28; CDR3 protein: CASKGIGGSYEQYF; CDR3 DNA: TGTGCCAGCAAAGGAATAGGCGGTTCCTACGAGCAGTACTTC
D gene: .; J gene: TRBJ2-5; V gene: TRBV6-6; CDR3 protein: CASSLEEETQYF; CDR3 DNA: TGTGCCAGCAGTTTGGAGGAAGAGACCCAGTACTTC
D gene: .; J gene: TRBJ1-4; V gene: TRBV28; CDR3 protein: CASSLPGDTREKLFF; CDR3 DNA: TGTGCCAGCAGTTTACCCGGGGACACACGTGAAAAACTGTTTTTT
D gene: .; J gene: TRBJ2-2; V gene: TRBV18; CDR3 protein: CASSPTGLTGSTGELFF; CDR3 DNA: TGTGCCAGCTCACCTACCGGGTTAACAGGGAGCACCGGGGAGCTGTTTTTT
D gene: TRBD2; J gene: TRBJ2-1; V gene: TRBV7-6; CDR3 protein: CASSLNRLAEDNEQFF; CDR3 DNA: TGTGCCAGCAGCTTAAATCGACTAGCGGAAGACAATGAGCAGTTCTTC
D gene: .; J gene: TRBJ2-5; V gene: TRBV19; CDR3 protein: CASSLMSGLAETQYF; CDR3 DNA: TGTGCCAGTAGTCTCATGTCCGGATTAGCAGAGACCCAGTACTTC
D gene: TRBD1; J gene: TRBJ1-6; V gene: TRBV10-2; CDR3 protein: CASSEWTGDNSPLHF; CDR3 DNA: TGCGCCAGCAGTGAGTGGACAGGTGATAATTCACCCCTCCACTTT
D gene: TRBD2; J gene: TRBJ2-2; V gene: TRBV5-1; CDR3 protein: CASSKGLAGITGELFF; CDR3 DNA: TGCGCCAGCAGCAAGGGACTAGCGGGGATCACCGGGGAGCTGTTTTTT
D gene: .; J gene: TRBJ1-6; V gene: TRBV4-3; CDR3 protein: CASSQEGVSTNSPLHF; CDR3 DNA: TGCGCCAGCAGCCAAGAAGGGGTCTCTACTAATTCACCCCTCCACTTT
D gene: TRBD1; J gene: TRBJ2-4; V gene: TRBV27; CDR3 protein: CASSLGRGPDKNIQYF; CDR3 DNA: TGTGCCAGCAGTTTGGGTAGGGGGCCCGACAAAAACATTCAGTACTTC
D gene: .; J gene: TRBJ2-7; V gene: TRBV18; CDR3 protein: CASSPTAGFMYEQYF; CDR3 DNA: TGTGCCAGCTCCCCAACGGCAGGGTTCATGTACGAGCAGTACTTC
D gene: .; J gene: TRBJ1-3; V gene: TRBV7-9; CDR3 protein: CASSLGTAFSGNTIYF; CDR3 DNA: TGTGCCAGCAGCTTAGGGACTGCCTTCTCTGGAAACACCATATATTTT
D gene: .; J gene: TRBJ1-6; V gene: TRBV18; CDR3 protein: CASSPGVGRGNSPLHF; CDR3 DNA: TGTGCCAGCTCACCAGGGGTGGGGAGAGGTAATTCACCCCTCCACTTT
D gene: .; J gene: TRBJ2-1; V gene: TRBV9; CDR3 protein: CASSVGRGEQFF; CDR3 DNA: TGTGCCAGCAGCGTAGGCAGGGGCGAGCAGTTCTTC
D gene: .; J gene: TRBJ2-5; V gene: TRBV29-1; CDR3 protein: CSVVAGVETQYF; CDR3 DNA: TGCAGCGTTGTGGCAGGGGTGGAGACCCAGTACTTC
D gene: .; J gene: TRBJ1-1; V gene: TRBV10-2; CDR3 protein: CASARDTEAFF; CDR3 DNA: TGCGCCAGCGCTCGGGACACTGAAGCTTTCTTT
D gene: TRBD2; J gene: TRBJ2-7; V gene: TRBV11-2; CDR3 protein: CASSSLTSGSSYEQYF; CDR3 DNA: TGTGCCAGCAGCTCGCTGACTAGCGGGAGCTCCTACGAGCAGTACTTC
D gene: TRBD2; J gene: TRBJ2-7; V gene: TRBV7-2; CDR3 protein: CASSLSGGLLYEQYF; CDR3 DNA: TGTGCCAGCAGCTTAAGCGGGGGCCTTCTCTACGAGCAGTACTTC
D gene: .; J gene: TRBJ2-2; V gene: TRBV15; CDR3 protein: CATSTQGGNTGELFF; CDR3 DNA: TGTGCCACCAGCACTCAGGGAGGGAACACCGGGGAGCTGTTTTTT
D gene: TRBD2; J gene: TRBJ2-5; V gene: TRBV5-1; CDR3 protein: CASSRGLAGLETQYF; CDR3 DNA: TGCGCCAGCAGCCGGGGACTAGCGGGACTCGAGACCCAGTACTTC
D gene: TRBD1; J gene: TRBJ1-6; V gene: TRBV5-1; CDR3 protein: CASSLGQGNSPLHF; CDR3 DNA: TGCGCCAGCAGCTTGGGACAGGGTAACTCACCCCTCCACTTT
D gene: TRBD1; J gene: TRBJ1-2; V gene: TRBV7-2; CDR3 protein: CASRLAGGEYGYTF; CDR3 DNA: TGTGCCAGCAGATTAGCAGGGGGAGAATATGGCTACACCTTC
D gene: .; J gene: TRBJ2-7; V gene: TRBV6-1; CDR3 protein: CASSLGGYEQYF; CDR3 DNA: TGTGCCAGCAGTCTTGGGGGGTACGAGCAGTACTTC
D gene: TRBD1; J gene: TRBJ1-4; V gene: TRBV11-2; CDR3 protein: CASSSGQGGNEKLFF; CDR3 DNA: TGTGCCAGCAGCTCAGGACAGGGAGGTAATGAAAAACTGTTTTTT
D gene: TRBD2; J gene: TRBJ2-7; V gene: TRBV25-1; CDR3 protein: CASSGGTSSTYEQYF; CDR3 DNA: TGTGCCAGCAGTGGGGGGACTAGCTCAACTTACGAGCAGTACTTC
D gene: TRBD1; J gene: TRBJ2-7; V gene: TRBV7-2; CDR3 protein: CASSPRQGNEQYF; CDR3 DNA: TGTGCCAGCAGCCCAAGACAGGGCAACGAGCAGTACTTC
D gene: .; J gene: TRBJ1-6; V gene: TRBV7-8; CDR3 protein: CASSSFPGTSGNSPLHF; CDR3 DNA: TGTGCCAGCAGCTCGTTCCCCGGGACAAGTGGAAATTCACCCCTCCACTTT
D gene: .; J gene: TRBJ1-2; V gene: TRBV27; CDR3 protein: CASSLSRGVWSHYGYTF; CDR3 DNA: TGTGCCAGCAGTTTATCGCGGGGGGTATGGTCCCACTATGGCTACACCTTC
D gene: TRBD2; J gene: TRBJ2-5; V gene: TRBV7-2; CDR3 protein: CASGRGEETQYF; CDR3 DNA: TGTGCCAGCGGGCGGGGGGAAGAGACCCAGTACTTC
D gene: TRBD1; J gene: TRBJ2-5; V gene: TRBV25-1; CDR3 protein: CASTGWTGQETQYF; CDR3 DNA: TGTGCCAGCACCGGGTGGACAGGGCAAGAGACCCAGTACTTC
D gene: .; J gene: TRBJ2-1; V gene: TRBV6-5; CDR3 protein: CASSFGQLNEQFF; CDR3 DNA: TGTGCCAGCAGTTTCGGACAGCTCAATGAGCAGTTCTTC
D gene: .; J gene: TRBJ1-4; V gene: TRBV5-6; CDR3 protein: CASSFMGLPGGNEKLFF; CDR3 DNA: TGTGCCAGCAGCTTTATGGGCCTCCCCGGGGGTAATGAAAAACTGTTTTTT
D gene: .; J gene: TRBJ2-1; V gene: TRBV29-1; CDR3 protein: CSVTPTSSYNEQFF; CDR3 DNA: TGCAGCGTGACTCCCACGAGCTCCTACAATGAGCAGTTCTTC
D gene: TRBD2; J gene: TRBJ2-1; V gene: TRBV6-1; CDR3 protein: CASSSGRASYNEQFF; CDR3 DNA: TGTGCCAGCAGTAGCGGGAGGGCCTCCTACAATGAGCAGTTCTTC
D gene: .; J gene: TRBJ1-1; V gene: TRBV29-1; CDR3 protein: CSISKTEAFF; CDR3 DNA: TGCAGCATTTCTAAGACTGAAGCTTTCTTT
D gene: .; J gene: TRBJ2-7; V gene: TRBV14; CDR3 protein: CASSARAPNYEQYF; CDR3 DNA: TGTGCCAGCAGCGCCCGCGCCCCAAACTACGAGCAGTACTTC
D gene: .; J gene: TRBJ2-1; V gene: TRBV29-1; CDR3 protein: CSVEDGGGGLNEQFF; CDR3 DNA: TGCAGCGTTGAAGACGGAGGGGGCGGGTTGAATGAGCAGTTCTTC
D gene: .; J gene: TRBJ2-7; V gene: TRBV29-1; CDR3 protein: CSVSPGQAYEQYF; CDR3 DNA: TGCAGCGTTTCCCCGGGACAAGCCTACGAGCAGTACTTC
D gene: .; J gene: TRBJ2-3; V gene: TRBV7-2; CDR3 protein: CASSLGTSTDTQYF; CDR3 DNA: TGTGCCAGCAGCTTAGGAACTAGCACAGATACGCAGTATTTT
D gene: .; J gene: TRBJ2-1; V gene: TRBV4-2; CDR3 protein: CASSQGDYNEQFF; CDR3 DNA: TGTGCCAGCAGCCAAGGAGATTACAATGAGCAGTTCTTC
D gene: .; J gene: TRBJ2-3; V gene: TRBV25-1; CDR3 protein: CASSELGPGSTDTQYF; CDR3 DNA: TGTGCCAGCAGTGAACTAGGCCCCGGGAGCACAGATACGCAGTATTTT
D gene: .; J gene: TRBJ1-2; V gene: TRBV14; CDR3 protein: CASSQDRGPRALF; CDR3 DNA: TGTGCCAGCAGCCAAGACCGCGGTCCCAGGGCACTCTTC
D gene: TRBD2; J gene: TRBJ2-2; V gene: TRBV28; CDR3 protein: CASSYPGTSTWLAGGQNTGELFF; CDR3 DNA: TGTGCCAGCAGCTACCCCGGGACTTCAACGTGGCTAGCGGGAGGACAGAACACCGGGGAGCTGTTTTTT
D gene: TRBD1; J gene: TRBJ2-2; V gene: TRBV7-2; CDR3 protein: CASSKGQGFGELFF; CDR3 DNA: TGTGCCAGCAGCAAAGGACAGGGTTTCGGGGAGCTGTTTTTT
D gene: .; J gene: TRBJ2-3; V gene: TRBV5-6; CDR3 protein: CASSRRSAYGADTQYF; CDR3 DNA: TGTGCCAGCAGCAGGCGCTCAGCATACGGGGCAGATACGCAGTATTTT
D gene: .; J gene: TRBJ1-1; V gene: TRBV7-2; CDR3 protein: CASSLRQSRSPFEAFF; CDR3 DNA: TGTGCCAGCAGCCTACGACAGAGCAGATCCCCTTTTGAAGCTTTCTTT
D gene: TRBD2; J gene: TRBJ2-1; V gene: TRBV18; CDR3 protein: CASSPQERGVFNEQFF; CDR3 DNA: TGTGCCAGCTCACCACAGGAGCGGGGAGTGTTTAATGAGCAGTTCTTC